This TCR beta chain was documented in a study of blood T cell repertoires in COVID-19 (TCRdb year 2020). About the investigation overall: Samples covering the acute and convalescent phases of COVID-19 were provided by collaborators in the United States, Italy and Spain. The prospective study material was composed of cDNA or gDNA derived from T cells, B-cell-depleted T cells, or PBMCs. Deeply sampled blood TCRbeta repertoires from subjects exposed to, actively infected with, or recovered from COVID-19 were included in the dataset. A freely available public database, intended as a resource for researchers studying the immune response to SARS-CoV-2, is where the repertoires were released. The samples were drawn from the first 160 participants of the ongoing ImmuneRACE study and from about 1,200 subjects provided by 6 global collaborators. Sample metadata almost always included a de-identified subject ID, COVID-19 status, age in years and sex. Where available, HLA class I and class II types were obtained from metadata supplied by the sample provider rather than from assay-based typing.

Note on this clone: Its recognized antigen is unknown. No much larger clone exists at a distance of one base, and base qualities are not known.

The collaborating institutions used their own protocols to collect whole blood in K2EDTA tubes. Collaborator samples were shipped for TCRbeta analysis as frozen whole blood, isolated PBMCs, or DNA extracted from either sample type. From cysteine to phenylalanine, the CDR3 is 13 amino acids long. Only the CDR3 part of the read is kept: 39 bases, read in frame from the first base. CDR1 LNHDA and CDR2 SQIVND were looked up in the germline V gene (reference sequence). V is cut by 9 bases and J by 5 bases, and the space between the germline ends is 16 bases. On the study overall, not on this receptor specifically: The amount of clinical and demographic metadata varied by source and participant and was provided uncurated.

TCRbeta CDR3 regions were amplified from genomic DNA by means of the immunoSEQ Assay, a bias-controlled multiplex PCR. In the original analysis: Nucleated cell counts per sample were estimated from amplification of reference gene primers within the assay. To quantify the absolute abundance of each unique TCRbeta CDR3 rearrangement, sequence reads were collapsed and filtered. For each sample, productive Simpson clonality was calculated as the square root of Simpson's diversity index over productive rearrangements. TCRdb took this table from immuneACCESS and kept in-frame rearrangements with V and J called. Such tables lack part of the clones; where checked against another copy, unresolved V genes explain under half of the gap, and the rest is unexplained. That table gives V, J and clone size, and the DNA gave D and trimming. The sample records 60,000 or so clones, about 90% of which are singletons. 10% of the sample is taken by the ten largest.

The chain employs TRBV19 and TRBJ1-1; the D gene is possibly TRBD1, with 6 bases matching. The TCR sequence derives from a human donor with acute or convalescent COVID-19. The donor label of this sample is uncertain. Sample: peripheral blood. The bases read TGTGCCAGCCATGGGGGCCTGGGGACTGAAGCTTTCTTT. Its amino acids are CASHGGLGTEAFF.